This TCR beta chain comes out of a study of cytomegalovirus exposure and HLA in healthy donors. Of note for this clone: Its target is not known.

Primers for the PCR totalled 60 Vbeta and 13 Jbeta. Sequenced by immunoSEQ multiplex PCR; TCRdb stores in-frame clones only, minus some. The sample holds approximately 290,000 clones; approximately 80% are singletons and the top ten take less than 0.4%. Study outcomes and limitations: Most CMV-associated TCR beta chains were later found to appear HLA-restricted. Listed as cytomegalovirus-associated were over 150 TCR beta chains.

This TCR derives from a girl under 10 years old in good health and CMV-seronegative. The specimen was PBMCs.

CDR3 region: CASSLTSGDLYNEQFF. The CDR3 DNA follows: TGTGCCAGCAGCCTCACTAGCGGGGACTTATACAATGAGCAGTTCTTC. The chain combines TRBV7-8 with TRBJ2-1; 10 nucleotides line up with TRBD2. This CDR3 is 16 amino acids long. The V gene's germline CDR1 is SGHVS and CDR2 FQNEAQ. V dropped 5 bases and J dropped 4; count of bases not matched to a gene: 8.